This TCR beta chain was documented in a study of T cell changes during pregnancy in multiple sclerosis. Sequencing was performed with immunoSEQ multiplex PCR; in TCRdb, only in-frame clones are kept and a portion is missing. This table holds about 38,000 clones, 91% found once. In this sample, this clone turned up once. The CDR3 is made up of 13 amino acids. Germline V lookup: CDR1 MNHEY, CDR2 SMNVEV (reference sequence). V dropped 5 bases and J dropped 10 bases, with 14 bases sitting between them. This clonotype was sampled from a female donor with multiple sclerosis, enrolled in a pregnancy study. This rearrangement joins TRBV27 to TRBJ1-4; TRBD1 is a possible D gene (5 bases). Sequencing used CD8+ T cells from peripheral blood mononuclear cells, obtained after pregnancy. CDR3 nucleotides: TGTGCCAGCAGTAAAGGGCAGGGCAGAAAACTGTTTTTT. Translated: CASSKGQGRKLFF.